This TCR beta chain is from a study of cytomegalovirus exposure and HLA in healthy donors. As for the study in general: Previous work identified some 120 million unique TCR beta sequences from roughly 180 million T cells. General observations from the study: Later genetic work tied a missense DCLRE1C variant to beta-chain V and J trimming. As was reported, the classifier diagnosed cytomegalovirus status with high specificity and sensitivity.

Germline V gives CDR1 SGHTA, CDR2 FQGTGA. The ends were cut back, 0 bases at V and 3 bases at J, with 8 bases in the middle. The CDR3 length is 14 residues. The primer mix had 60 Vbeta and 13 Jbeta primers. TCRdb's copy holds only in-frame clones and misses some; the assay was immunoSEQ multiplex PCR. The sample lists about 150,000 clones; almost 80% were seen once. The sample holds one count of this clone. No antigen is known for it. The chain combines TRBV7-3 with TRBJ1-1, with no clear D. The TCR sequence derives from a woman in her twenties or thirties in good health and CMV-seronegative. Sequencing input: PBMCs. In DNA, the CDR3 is TGTGCCAGCAGCTTAACGGAGGGAGACACTGAAGCTTTCTTT. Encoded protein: CASSLTEGDTEAFF. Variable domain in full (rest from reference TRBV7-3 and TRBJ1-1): GAGVSQTPSNKVTEKGKYVELRCDPISGHTALYWYRQSLGQGPEFLIYFQGTGAADDSGLPNDRFFAVRPEGSVSTLKIQRTERGDSAVYLCASSLTEGDTEAFFGQGTRLTVV.